The T cell receptor delta chain described here comes from a study of gamma-delta T cells after stem cell transplantation. Germline V CDR1 and CDR2: GEAIGNYY, EKD. The trim removed 0 bases at V and 0 bases at J, leaving 9 bases unmatched. CDR3 length equals 19 residues. TCRdb reanalysed the RT-PCR reads via CATT. There are about 1,900 delta-chain clones in the sample; 15% to 20% occur only once, and roughly 30% lies in the top ten. The sample comprised gamma-delta T cells. V and J are TRDV2 and TRDJ1, with TRDD3 identical over 13 bases. The TCR was taken from a human donor. It is not recorded whose cells these are; they may come from a transplant donor. CDR3 loop: CACDTLLGDTPTNTDKLIF. In DNA, the CDR3 is TGTGCCTGTGACACCCTACTGGGGGATACGCCGACGAACACCGATAAACTCATCTTT.